One and the same sample provided the 27 T cell receptor beta chains below, sequenced in a study of cytomegalovirus exposure and HLA in healthy donors. TCRdb's table, derived via immunoSEQ multiplex PCR, lists solely in-frame clones and lacks some. The data show under 200,000 clones, with approximately 87% seen just once and 5% to 7% held by the top ten. The material sequenced was PBMCs. These receptors came from a young woman in good health and CMV-seronegative.

The chain uses TRBV27 and TRBJ2-1; 12 nucleotides line up with TRBD2. Looked up from germline, CDR1 is MNHEY and CDR2 is SMNVEV (reference sequence). V was pared by 3 bases and J by 2 bases, with 5 bases of the junction left unmatched. The CDR3 has 17 residues. CDR3 sequence: CASSFGLAGLPYNEQFF. For the CDR3, the DNA is TGTGCCAGCAGTTTCGGACTAGCGGGGCTCCCCTACAATGAGCAGTTCTTC.

The chain links TRBV9 to TRBJ2-1; D gene uncertain. V was cut by 1 base and J by 5 bases, with 13 bases left in between. Germline V gene lookup returns CDR1 SGDLS and CDR2 YYNGEE. The CDR3 totals 15 residues. The CDR3 loop is CASSVLSTSHNEQFF. The DNA of the CDR3 is TGTGCCAGCAGCGTATTGAGTACTTCTCACAATGAGCAGTTCTTC.

V is TRBV7-2 and J is TRBJ1-2; TRBD1 aligns across 7 bases. The V segment lost 2 bases and the J segment 4 bases; nucleotides outside the gene matches: 4. There are 14 residues in the CDR3. The germline V gene has CDR1 SGHTA and CDR2 FQGNSA. CDR3 region: CASSLSGDSYGYTF. CDR3 DNA sequence: TGTGCCAGCAGCTTAAGTGGGGACAGCTATGGCTACACCTTC.

Here the CDR3 DNA reads TGCGCCAGCAGCCAAGCTAGCGGACGCACCGGGGAGCTGTTTTTT. Its protein product is CASSQASGRTGELFF. J is TRBJ2-2 and V is TRBV4-3; 7 positions match TRBD2. This CDR3 region has 15 residues. With 1 base clipped from V and 4 bases from J, the junction kept 3 bases outside the gene matches. CDR1 is LGHNA and CDR2 is YSLEER in the germline V gene.

The chain employs TRBV7-9 and TRBJ1-4; D not certain. This CDR3 has 11 residues. Trimming took 6 bases from V and 8 from J, leaving 7 bases between them. Per germline, CDR1 SEHNR and CDR2 FQNEAQ (reference sequence). CDR3 coding DNA: TGTGCCAGCAGTCCAAGGGAAAAACTGTTTTTT. Its protein product is CASSPREKLFF.

The gene calls are TRBV7-8 and TRBJ2-1; TRBD2 is a possible D gene (5 bases). Germline loops: CDR1 SGHVS, CDR2 FQNEAQ. The CDR3 sequence is 16 residues long. The V end lost 5 bases, the J end lost 4 bases, and 18 bases lay between the germline ends. CDR3: CASSGPGTTSYNEQFF. As DNA, the CDR3 is TGTGCCAGCAGCGGGCCGGGAACAACGTCTTACAATGAGCAGTTCTTC. Complete variable domain (other parts from reference TRBV7-8 and TRBJ2-1): GAGVSQSPRYKVAKRGQDVALRCDPISGHVSLFWYQQALGQGPEFLTYFQNEAQLDKSGLPSDRFFAERPEGSVSTLKIQRTQQEDSAVYLCASSGPGTTSYNEQFFGPGTRLTVL.

This clone was counted once. The genes are TRBV28 and TRBJ2-7, with 7 bases matching TRBD2. The CDR3 consists of 13 residues. V was pared by 7 bases and J by 3 bases, with 6 bases of the junction left unmatched. Looked up from germline, CDR1 is MDHEN and CDR2 is SYDVKM. In nucleotides, the CDR3 is TGTGCCAGCAAAGCGGGACGGATCTACGAGCAGTACTTC. Encoded protein: CASKAGRIYEQYF.

J is TRBJ1-3 and V is TRBV28; D is ambiguous. Per germline, CDR1 MDHEN and CDR2 SYDVKM. The CDR3 consists of 15 residues. Trimming took off 5 bases at V and 1 base at J, with 12 bases between the two ends. The CDR3 loop reads CASSDLSESGNTIYF. CDR3 sequence (DNA): TGTGCCAGCAGTGACCTGAGTGAATCTGGAAACACCATATATTTT.

The V gene is TRBV5-1, the J gene TRBJ2-1; TRBD2 matches 11 bases. V was pared by 4 bases and J by 6 bases, with 6 bases of the junction left unmatched. This CDR3 region has 15 residues. Germline V gene lookup returns CDR1 SGHRS and CDR2 YFSETQ. The CDR3 DNA reads TGCGCCAGCAGCAGCACTAGCGGGGGTACCAATGAGCAGTTCTTC. It specifies CASSSTSGGTNEQFF.

This sequence joins TRBV5-1 and TRBJ2-1; TRBD2 agrees at 8 bases. The CDR3 runs 15 residues. Trimming cost V 0 bases and J 6 bases; bases outside gene matches: 5. Per germline, CDR1 SGHRS and CDR2 YFSETQ. The CDR3 nucleotides are TGCGCCAGCAGCTTGGTGCTCGGGAGGGGCAATGAGCAGTTCTTC. Protein product: CASSLVLGRGNEQFF.

This clone was observed a single time. The V and J genes are TRBV10-1 and TRBJ1-3; the D is unclear. Trimming took 3 bases from V and 1 from J, leaving 4 bases between them. The CDR3 is 13 residues long. Germline-derived CDR1 and CDR2 are WNHNN and SYGVQD (reference sequence). CDR3 residues: CASSDGSGNTIYF. CDR3 DNA sequence: TGCGCCAGCAGTGATGGTTCTGGAAACACCATATATTTT.

This chain uses TRBV11-2 with TRBJ2-5, with D possibly matching TRBD2 (6 bases). The CDR3 extends over 15 amino acids. Germline V CDR1 and CDR2: SGHAT, FQNNGV. The V gene lost 5 bases and the J gene lost 1 base, with 14 bases spanning the gap. The CDR3 is CASSPRTTRQETQYF. CDR3 DNA sequence: TGTGCCAGCAGCCCCCGGACTACCCGCCAAGAGACCCAGTACTTC. Supplemented by reference TRBV11-2 and TRBJ2-5, the full variable domain reads EAGVAQSPRYKIIEKRQSVAFWCNPISGHATLYWYQQILGQGPKLLIQFQNNGVVDDSQLPKDRFSAERLKGVDSTLKIQPAKLEDSAVYLCASSPRTTRQETQYFGPGTRLLVL.

This clone turned up a few times. The chain combines TRBV4-1 with TRBJ2-2; possibly TRBD1 or TRBD2 for D (5 bases each). From germline, CDR1 is MGHRA and CDR2 YSYEKL. Trimming took 0 bases from V and 9 from J, leaving 8 bases between them. This CDR3 has 13 residues. CDR3 residues: CASSQERGWELFF. CDR3 sequence (DNA): TGCGCCAGCAGCCAAGAGAGGGGTTGGGAGCTGTTTTTT.

This chain connects TRBV7-3 to TRBJ2-1; perhaps TRBD2 as D (5 bases). This CDR3 has 12 residues. Trimming pared 4 bases from V and 9 bases from J, leaving 10 bases between. Germline loops: CDR1 SGHTA, CDR2 FQGTGA. CDR3 amino acids: CASSSGSGEQFF. For the CDR3, the DNA is TGTGCCAGCAGCTCGGGAAGCGGTGAGCAGTTCTTC. The variable domain in full, completed from reference TRBV7-3 and TRBJ2-1, reads GAGVSQTPSNKVTEKGKYVELRCDPISGHTALYWYRQSLGQGPEFLIYFQGTGAADDSGLPNDRFFAVRPEGSVSTLKIQRTERGDSAVYLCASSSGSGEQFFGPGTRLTVL.

V is TRBV9 and J is TRBJ2-5, with D unclear. The CDR3 is 16 amino acids. Germline-derived CDR1 and CDR2 are SGDLS and YYNGEE. V dropped 0 bases and J dropped 4 bases, with 16 bases sitting between them. The CDR3 reads CASSVGTAGKRETQYF. The CDR3 region has the DNA TGTGCCAGCAGCGTAGGCACAGCCGGAAAGAGAGAGACCCAGTACTTC.

V gene TRBV11-2 combines with J gene TRBJ1-1; 7 bases fit TRBD1. Germline V gene lookup returns CDR1 SGHAT and CDR2 FQNNGV. CDR3 length: 14 residues. The V and J ends lost 5 bases and 7 bases, in that order; junction bases with no gene match: 10. CDR3 sequence: CASSRGPWDSEAFF. As DNA, the CDR3 is TGTGCCAGCAGCAGGGGACCCTGGGACAGTGAAGCTTTCTTT.

The CDR3 nucleotides read TGTGCCAGCAGCGTACTAGCGGGGGGCCAAGAGACCCAGTACTTC. Amino acids: CASSVLAGGQETQYF. The chain recombines TRBV7-9 with TRBJ2-5, with 12 nucleotides matching TRBD2. Germline V CDR1 and CDR2: SEHNR, FQNEAQ (reference sequence). CDR3 length equals 15 residues. V lost 5 bases to trimming and J lost 1 base; unmatched junction nucleotides: 2.

V and J are TRBV6-5 and TRBJ2-2; 8 bases are a match to TRBD1. Per germline, CDR1 MNHEY and CDR2 SVGAGI. The CDR3 runs to 16 residues. Trimming removed 5 bases from V and 5 bases from J; junction bases left unmatched: 10. CDR3 sequence reads: CASSHLDRVNTGELFF. Here the CDR3 DNA reads TGTGCCAGCAGTCACTTGGACAGGGTGAATACCGGGGAGCTGTTTTTT.

For this clone: The sample has other DNA sequences that encode this CDR3 too. The chain has TRBV5-4 and TRBJ2-7; the D is unclear. Germline V gene lookup returns CDR1 SGHNT and CDR2 YYREEE (reference sequence). Between the trimmed V and J ends, which lost 3 bases and 0 bases, there was a span of 1 base. This CDR3 is 11 amino acids long. CDR3 sequence reads: CASSSSYEQYF. The CDR3 DNA follows: TGTGCCAGCAGCTCCTCCTACGAGCAGTACTTC.

The V call is TRBV6-5, the J call TRBJ1-1, with D tentatively TRBD1 (5 bases). Germline-derived CDR1 and CDR2 are MNHEY and SVGAGI. The CDR3 covers 13 residues. Trimming took off 4 bases at V and 3 bases at J, with 9 bases between the two ends. CDR3 protein: CASSSGRYTEAFF. CDR3 bases: TGTGCCAGCAGTTCAGGGCGGTACACTGAAGCTTTCTTT.

The chain couples TRBV4-1 to TRBJ1-6, with 8 bases identical to TRBD1. CDR1 and CDR2 (germline): MGHRA, YSYEKL. After removal of 4 bases from V and 8 bases from J, the junction contained 7 bases not matched to a gene. The CDR3 runs to 15 residues. Written as DNA, the CDR3 is TGCGCCAGCAGCCGAGACAGGGGCGCGGATTCACCCCTCCACTTT. Its translation: CASSRDRGADSPLHF.

This chain links TRBV9 with TRBJ2-7; D tentatively reads TRBD1 or TRBD2 (5 bases each). CDR3 size: 15 residues. V lost 4 bases and J lost 1, with 15 bases in between. The V gene's germline CDR1 is SGDLS and CDR2 YYNGEE. The CDR3 bases are TGTGCCAGCAGCCTTACCGGGGCCGGATCCTACGAGCAGTACTTC. It is translated as CASSLTGAGSYEQYF.

The chain uses TRBV15 and TRBJ2-1; unclear D gene. Germline V lookup: CDR1 LNHNV, CDR2 YYDKDF (reference sequence). The CDR3 sequence is 13 residues long. V was clipped by 0 bases and J by 7 bases, with 7 bases between them. CDR3 amino acids: CATSRDRTNEQFF. The CDR3 nucleotides read TGTGCCACCAGCAGAGATAGGACGAATGAGCAGTTCTTC.

The table lists this clone with a few counts. This chain links TRBV4-2 with TRBJ1-6; TRBD1 is a possible D gene (5 bases). Trimming took 0 bases from V and 14 from J, leaving 8 bases between them. Per the germline V gene, CDR1 is LGHNA and CDR2 is YNFKEQ. The CDR3 extends over 12 amino acids. CDR3 DNA sequence: TGTGCCAGCAGCCAAGATCAGGGTACCCTCCACTTT. Translation: CASSQDQGTLHF.

The chain couples TRBV6-4 to TRBJ2-1; D is unresolved. This CDR3 contains 12 residues. Germline V gene data show CDR1 as MRHNA and CDR2 as SNTAGT. Trimming took 6 bases from V and 5 from J, leaving 8 bases between them. CDR3 sequence reads: CASRIRHNEQFF. The CDR3 DNA reads TGTGCCAGCAGAATCAGGCACAATGAGCAGTTCTTC.

A note on this clone: The sample has other DNA sequences that encode this CDR3 too. The gene calls are TRBV10-3 and TRBJ2-7, with TRBD2 matching over 9 bases. The CDR3 loop spans 15 amino acids. The J segment lost 0 bases and the V segment lost 6 bases, leaving 6 bases of the junction unmatched. Germline CDR1 and CDR2: ENHRY and SYGVKD. CDR3 residues: CAISGASGVSYEQYF. The DNA of the CDR3 is TGTGCCATCAGCGGAGCTAGCGGGGTCTCCTACGAGCAGTACTTC.

The V gene is TRBV25-1, the J gene TRBJ2-7; D could derive from TRBD1 or TRBD2 (6 bases each). Germline-derived CDR1 and CDR2 are MGHDK and SYGVNS. CDR3 length: 13 residues. The ends were cut back, 3 bases at V and 2 bases at J, with 8 bases in the middle. Written as DNA, the CDR3 is TGTGCCAGCAGTGAGGGGGGCGCCTACGAGCAGTACTTC. It specifies CASSEGGAYEQYF.